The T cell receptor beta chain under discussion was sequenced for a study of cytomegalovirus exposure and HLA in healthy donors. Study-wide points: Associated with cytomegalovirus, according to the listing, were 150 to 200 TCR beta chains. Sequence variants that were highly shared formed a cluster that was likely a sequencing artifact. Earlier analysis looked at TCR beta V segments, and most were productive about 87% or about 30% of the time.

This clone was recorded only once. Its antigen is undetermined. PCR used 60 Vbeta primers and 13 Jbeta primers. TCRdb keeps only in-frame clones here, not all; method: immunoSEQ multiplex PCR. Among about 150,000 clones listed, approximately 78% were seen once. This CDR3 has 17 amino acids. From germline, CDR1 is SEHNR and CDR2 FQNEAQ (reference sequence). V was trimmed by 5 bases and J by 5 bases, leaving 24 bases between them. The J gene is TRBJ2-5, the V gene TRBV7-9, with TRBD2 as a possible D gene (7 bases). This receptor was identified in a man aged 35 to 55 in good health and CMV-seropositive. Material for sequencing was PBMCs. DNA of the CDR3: TGTGCCAGCAGCACCGCTAGCGGAGGGGGATTGGGGGAGACCCAGTACTTC. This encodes CASSTASGGGLGETQYF.